This T cell receptor (beta chain) is drawn from a study of OX40 agonist ivuxolimab in advanced cancers. Across the study: Partial responses were observed in three patients, of whom one had hepatocellular carcinoma and two had cutaneous melanoma. Findings of the study overall: At 0.1 to 3.0 mg/kg and by week 6, CD4+ and CD8+ T cells in the blood had expanded clonally. Partial responders dosed at 0.1-3.0 mg/kg displayed clonal expansion ranking among the lowest.

Germline values: CDR1 LNHDA, CDR2 SQIVND (reference sequence). The length of the CDR3 is 15 residues. V dropped 6 bases and J dropped 6; count of bases not matched to a gene: 9. TCRdb keeps only in-frame clones here, not all; method: immunoSEQ multiplex PCR. The sample records roughly 25,000 clones, 77% being singletons. A word on this clone: The antigen is not known.

Sequences were derived from CD4+ or CD8+ T cells sorted from blood, sampled in a trial of the OX40 agonist ivuxolimab. The V gene is TRBV19, the J gene TRBJ2-7; 12 bases map to TRBD2. The clonotype comes from an adult with an advanced solid tumor such as melanoma, head and neck, liver or kidney cancer. CDR3 in amino acids: CASSSATSGGVEQYF. As DNA, the CDR3 is TGTGCCAGTAGCTCCGCGACTAGCGGGGGAGTCGAGCAGTACTTC. Using reference TRBV19 and TRBJ2-7 for the parts outside the CDR3, the full variable domain is DGGITQSPKYLFRKEGQNVTLSCEQNLNHDAMYWYRQDPGQGLRLIYYSQIVNDFQKGDIAEGYSVSREKKESFPLTVTSAQKNPTAFYLCASSSATSGGVEQYFGPGTRLTVT.